Described below is a single T cell receptor (beta chain) sequence and its context. Its target is unknown. Germline V gene lookup returns CDR1 DFQATT and CDR2 SNEGSKA (reference sequence). This CDR3 spans 14 amino acids. V was cut by 3 bases and J by 7 bases, with 17 bases left in between. These data belong to a study of type 1 regulatory T cells. Across the study: This in vitro CD4 product, T-allo10, is enriched for Tr1 cells and alloantigen-specific. Findings of the study overall: Type 1 regulatory T cells had a more restricted TCR repertoire than non-type 1 regulatory T cells.

TCRdb recomputed calls from the reads with MiXCR, one row per CDR3 protein. The sample lists 55,000 to 65,000 distinct CDR3 sequences, approximately 60% occurring once. Sequenced sample: cultured non-Tr1 T cells, either the whole culture or a sorted T cell fraction (not recorded which). V and J are TRBV20-1 and TRBJ2-3; the D call may be TRBD1 or TRBD2 (5 bases each). The source is a human donor in good health. The chain's CDR3 is CSASPSPGPNTQYF. In DNA form, the CDR3 reads TGCAGTGCTAGCCCGAGCCCGGGACCGAATACGCAGTATTTT.